Described below is a single T cell receptor (beta chain) sequence and its context. Its antigen remains undetermined. Base-call qualities are not available, and no considerably larger clone is one nucleotide away. To isolate intraepithelial and lamina propria lymphocytes from graft specimens, dithiothreitol, EDTA incubations and collagenase D digestion were used. Bulk TCR-beta sequencing was performed on serial intestinal graft biopsy specimens collected as late as 600 days after transplant. For CDR1 and CDR2, the germline V gene lists KGHSH and LQKENI. At the junction V is shortened by 1 base and J by 1 base, with 10 bases in between. From its cysteine to its phenylalanine, the CDR3 spans 15 amino acids. Only CDR3 DNA remains: 45 bases, in frame from the first base. This record belongs to a study of graft-versus-host responses after intestinal transplantation (dated by TCRdb to the early 2020s). About the study as a whole: Multivisceral, liver-intestinal, or isolated intestinal transplants were received by the recipients. Donor T cell macrochimerism was defined as a peak of at least 4% donor T cells among recipient peripheral blood mononuclear cells. Rather than being sequenced by the commercial service, samples from a few later patients were sequenced in-house on an Illumina MiSeq and processed with MiXCR. Every recipient was given anti-thymocyte globulin induction, followed by about 3 years of maintenance tacrolimus and steroids. Graft-versus-host and host-versus-graft alloreactive T cell clones were tracked in the graft, circulation and bone marrow after intestinal transplantation using bulk TCR-beta CDR3 sequencing. The cohort enrolled approximately 24 intestinal transplant recipients, one of whom was a retransplant, and a few patients without pretransplant specimens were excluded. Alloreactive clones were identified by sequencing pre-transplant mixed lymphocyte reaction products and comparing these products with unstimulated pre-transplant donor and recipient T cells. Study-wide conclusions, independent of this receptor: In patients with donor T cell macrochimerism, the allografts had high GvH to HvG T cell clonal ratios. Peak levels of circulating GvH clones were associated with declines in HvG clones early after transplant. The conclusions were limited by the relatively low number and heterogeneity of the intestinal transplant patients. GvH clones were found in recipient bone marrow, and some of the GvH clones appeared earlier in ileal mucosa or blood, which is consistent with an intestinal mucosal origin.

Library generation was performed with the immunoSEQ multiplex PCR assay. Adaptive Biotechnologies carried out high-throughput TCR-beta CDR3 sequencing of genomic DNA for most patients. The authors' analysis ran thus. TCR sequencing data were retrieved from Adaptive's ImmunoSEQ software for roughly 20 patients, whereas three other patients were processed with MiXCR and VDJtools. Because the origin of CDR3 nucleotide sequences shared between donor and recipient could not be assigned, those sequences were removed. Alloreactive clones required at least 2-fold expansion over unstimulated cells and minimum CFSE-low frequency of 0.002% (template counts) or 0.001% (read counts). Clones were considered mappable if detected in sequenced pre-transplant spleen, lymph node, or MLR CFSE-low populations of the donor or recipient. Cumulative frequency of alloreactive clones was calculated as a percentage of all sequences weighted by copy number. Sourced from immuneACCESS, this table was stored by TCRdb with only in-frame sequences that have V and J called. A share of the clones is absent; for the studies checked, an unresolved V gene accounts for under half, and the remainder has no known explanation. V, J and clone size derive from that table, while D and trimming were established from the DNA sequence. Present in this sample are approximately 37,000 clones, around 90% of which were seen just once. Under 20% of the sample is held by the ten biggest clonotypes.

The sequencing used ileum tissue, collected 200 to 210 days after intestinal transplant. The chain uses TRBV18 and TRBJ1-2, with TRBD1 tentatively as D gene (5 bases match). The TCR sequence derives from a human patient who received an intestinal transplant, so some T cells may come from the graft donor. The CDR3 region: CASSPREGNNYGYTF. The sequence in DNA is TGTGCCAGCTCACCACGAGAGGGGAATAACTATGGCTACACCTTC. Where the CDR3 stops, the reference TRBV18 and TRBJ1-2 genes take over; the full variable domain is NAGVMQNPRHLVRRRGQEARLRCSPMKGHSHVYWYRQLPEEGLKFMVYLQKENIIDESGMPKERFSAEFPKEGPSILRIQQVVRGDSAAYFCASSPREGNNYGYTFGSGTRLTVV.